These 28 T cell receptor beta chains originate from one sample sequenced in a study of T-cell reconstitution after alpha-beta-depleted transplantation in children. Unique molecular identifiers tagged the TCRbeta library. MiXCR, applied by TCRdb to the PCR reads, yields one record per CDR3 protein. The sample gives about 150,000 distinct CDR3 sequences, about 9% of which show up once; over 15% is in the top ten. The sample consisted of PBMCs, mostly from graft donor cells, taken 180 days after TCRalphabeta/CD19-depleted stem cell transplant. The receptors derive from a female patient younger than 10 who had a stem cell transplant for congenital amegakaryocytic thrombocytopenia, so the T cells may come from the graft donor.

At least ten counts were recorded for this clonotype. This chain uses TRBV2 with TRBJ2-5; 7 positions match TRBD1. J lost 2 bases, V lost 3 bases, and 0 bases had no gene match. Germline CDR1 SNHLY, CDR2 FYNNEI. CDR3 length: 13 residues. The CDR3 reads CASSEDRQETQYF. Here the CDR3 DNA reads TGTGCCAGCAGTGAGGACAGGCAAGAGACCCAGTACTTC.

This clonotype has just a few counts. The gene calls are TRBV3-1 and TRBJ2-1; 9 bases are shared with TRBD1. The CDR3 is 19 residues long. Germline V CDR1 and CDR2: LGHDT, YNNKEL (reference sequence). With V trimmed by 6 bases and J by 4 bases, 19 bases remained unmatched. The CDR3 sequence is CASSPLPKTTGGLYNEQFF. The CDR3 DNA is TGTGCCAGCAGTCCACTCCCGAAGACCACAGGGGGCTTATACAATGAGCAGTTCTTC.

The gene calls are TRBV29-1 and TRBJ2-2, with 8 positions matching TRBD1. This CDR3 spans 15 amino acids. Per the germline V gene, CDR1 is SQVTM and CDR2 is ANQGSEA. With V trimmed by 3 bases and J by 7 bases, 10 bases remained unmatched. CDR3 amino acids: CSVEFQGAPGGELFF. CDR3 DNA: TGCAGCGTTGAGTTTCAGGGGGCGCCCGGCGGGGAGCTGTTTTTT.

In its sample, this clonotype was seen many times. The J gene is TRBJ2-1, the V gene TRBV12-3 or TRBV12-4; 8 positions match TRBD1. The CDR3 spans 12 residues. V shed 6 bases and J 11 bases; nucleotides not matched to a gene: 6. CDR3: CASSLDRGQQFF. DNA for the CDR3: TGTGCCAGCAGCCTCGACAGGGGACAGCAGTTCTTC.

This chain uses TRBV7-8 with TRBJ2-5; 10 nucleotides align to TRBD2. Unmatched junction bases numbered 18, after V lost 4 bases and J lost 10 bases. The CDR3 sequence is 17 residues long. In germline, CDR1 is SGHVS, CDR2 FQNEAQ. CDR3 bases: TGTGCCAGCAGCTCCTCAGGTCGGCGCCGACAGCGGGGGGGCCAGTACTTC. Its translation is CASSSSGRRRQRGGQYF.

This clonotype was counted only a few times. This chain connects TRBV12-3 or TRBV12-4 to TRBJ2-1; D may correspond to TRBD1 or TRBD2 (6 bases each). The CDR3 is 14 residues long. Trimming removed 5 bases from V and 7 bases from J, with 15 bases in between. CDR3 coding DNA: TGTGCCAGCAGTCCTGGGCGAGGGGGGAATGAGCAGTTCTTC. Residues: CASSPGRGGNEQFF.

This clonotype has at least ten counts. The chain has TRBV28 and TRBJ2-1; maybe TRBD1 (6 bases). The CDR3 has 20 amino acids. From germline, CDR1 is MDHEN and CDR2 SYDVKM. V shed 3 bases and J shed 0 bases, with 24 bases lying between them. Here the CDR3 reads CASSLGAVNVALSSYNEQFF. CDR3 DNA: TGTGCCAGCAGTTTGGGGGCCGTAAACGTCGCACTGAGCTCCTACAATGAGCAGTTCTTC.

The V call is TRBV12-3 or TRBV12-4, the J call TRBJ1-1; D call uncertain. The CDR3 has 13 amino acids. The germline V and J ends were trimmed by 6 bases and 4 bases, with 12 bases remaining between them. This CDR3 is CASRPTWGTEAFF. The CDR3 DNA sequence: TGTGCCAGCAGACCTACATGGGGCACTGAAGCTTTCTTT.

There are many counts of this clonotype. CDR3 in amino acids: CSASAPGSGSQIETQYF. The CDR3 nucleotides read TGCAGTGCTAGTGCCCCCGGGAGCGGGAGTCAGATAGAGACCCAGTACTTC. This chain connects TRBV20-1 to TRBJ2-5, with 8 bases matching TRBD2. J was trimmed by 4 bases and V by 3 bases; bases with no gene match: 16. Germline loops: CDR1 DFQATT, CDR2 SNEGSKA (reference sequence). CDR3 size: 17 residues.

There are a few counts of this clonotype. The chain uses TRBV7-9 and TRBJ1-2; TRBD1 is a possible D gene (5 bases). CDR1 is SEHNR and CDR2 is FQNEAQ in the germline V gene (reference sequence). This CDR3 is built from 15 residues. Trimming cost V 4 bases and J 4 bases, with 16 bases left between them. The CDR3 loop is CASSSDPYGAYGYTF. CDR3 in DNA: TGTGCCAGCAGCTCAGACCCCTACGGGGCCTATGGCTACACCTTC.

There are many counts of this clonotype. CDR3: CASRDRAVPSTDTQYF. The DNA for the CDR3 is TGTGCCAGCCGAGACCGGGCGGTACCTAGCACAGATACGCAGTATTTT. The chain joins TRBV5-6 to TRBJ2-3; D unresolved. The germline V gene has CDR1 SGHDT and CDR2 YYEEEE. The CDR3 contains 16 residues. The V gene lost 7 bases and the J gene lost 0 bases, with 18 bases spanning the gap.

There are a few counts of this clonotype. The chain recombines TRBV18 with TRBJ2-5, with D perhaps being TRBD1 or TRBD2 (5 bases each). The germline gives CDR1 KGHSH, CDR2 LQKENI. The CDR3 has 14 amino acids. V lost 6 bases to trimming and J lost 6 bases, with 17 bases between them. The CDR3 nucleotides read TGTGCCAGCTCCCCCCTCCAGGGAGTGAAGACCCAGTACTTC. Translation: CASSPLQGVKTQYF.

This clonotype was found many times. This chain uses TRBV20-1 with TRBJ2-2, with D perhaps matching TRBD1 or TRBD2 (5 bases each). Germline CDR1 and CDR2: DFQATT and SNEGSKA (reference sequence). CDR3 length equals 14 residues. With 7 bases removed from V and 4 bases from J, the gap between germline ends came to 16 bases. CDR3 loop: CSVQRDGRTGELFF. The CDR3 DNA follows: TGCAGTGTTCAACGGGACGGGCGCACCGGGGAGCTGTTTTTT.

The chain recombines TRBV11-2 with TRBJ2-3; 10 bases agree with TRBD1. The CDR3 spans 21 residues. From germline, CDR1 is SGHAT and CDR2 FQNNGV. V shed 3 bases and J 2 bases; nucleotides not matched to a gene: 20. Here the CDR3 reads CASSLFLGTGESPHLTDTQYF. The CDR3 DNA is TGTGCCAGCAGCTTGTTTTTGGGGACAGGGGAGAGTCCCCACCTCACAGATACGCAGTATTTT.

In its sample, this clonotype was seen many times. This rearrangement joins TRBV2 to TRBJ2-3; D unresolved. The CDR3 runs to 13 residues. Germline V gene data show CDR1 as SNHLY and CDR2 as FYNNEI. V dropped 5 bases and J dropped 2 bases, with 8 bases sitting between them. CDR3 DNA sequence: TGTGCCAGCAGTAGACCATCCACAGATACGCAGTATTTT. As protein: CASSRPSTDTQYF.

About this clonotype itself: This may stem from a read error, because a much larger clone lies one nucleotide away. The chain has TRBV28 and TRBJ2-7, with D unclear. The V gene's germline CDR1 is MDHEN and CDR2 SYDVKM. The CDR3 has 17 residues. V gave up 0 bases and J gave up 0 bases, with 15 bases separating them. In DNA, the CDR3 is TGTGCCAGCAGTTTATGGGGTTGGCGGATGAGCTCCTACGAGCAGTACTTC. This sequence encodes CASSLWGWRMSSYEQYF.

This clonotype was detected ten times or more. The chain couples TRBV9 to TRBJ2-1, with 9 bases aligning to TRBD2. Trimming at V came to 5 bases and at J to 5 bases, leaving 2 bases not matched to a gene. This CDR3 has 13 residues. Germline V gene data show CDR1 as SGDLS and CDR2 as YYNGEE. CDR3 bases: TGTGCCAGCAGGACTAGCGGTGACAATGAGCAGTTCTTC. Encoded protein: CASRTSGDNEQFF.

This clonotype was observed at least ten times. The rearrangement joins TRBV12-3 or TRBV12-4 to TRBJ1-2; unclear D gene. The CDR3 has 13 amino acids. Trimming took 1 base from V and 8 from J, leaving 11 bases between them. The CDR3 DNA reads as TGTGCCAGCAGTTTAGGCCGGGATTGGGGCTACACCTTC. This translates into CASSLGRDWGYTF.

This clonotype came up many times. V gene TRBV24-1 combines with J gene TRBJ2-1; D may be TRBD1 (6 bases). Trimming took off 1 base at V and 4 bases at J, with 16 bases between the two ends. CDR3 size: 17 residues. Germline V gene lookup returns CDR1 KGHDR and CDR2 SFDVKD. CDR3 DNA: TGTGCCACCAGTGATTTAAGAGGGCAAGGGGGTTACAATGAGCAGTTCTTC. This sequence encodes CATSDLRGQGGYNEQFF.

In its sample, this clonotype was seen many times. J is TRBJ2-1 and V is TRBV12-3 or TRBV12-4; D may match TRBD1 or TRBD2 (6 bases each). The CDR3 is 15 residues long. V lost 3 bases and J lost 4, with 13 bases in between. In nucleotides, the CDR3 is TGTGCCAGCAGTTTCGACTTAGGGGGGTACAATGAGCAGTTCTTC. It translates to CASSFDLGGYNEQFF.

The chain couples TRBV12-3 or TRBV12-4 to TRBJ1-5; D call uncertain. The CDR3 contains 12 residues. Trimming pared 6 bases from V and 6 bases from J, leaving 9 bases between. CDR3 sequence (DNA): TGTGCCAGCAGCCCCCCCGCTCAGCCCCAGCATTTT. Translating it yields CASSPPAQPQHF.

This clonotype was recorded many times. This rearrangement joins TRBV3-1 to TRBJ1-1; D unclear. This CDR3 region has 14 residues. Trimming left V 0 bases short and J 1 base short, with 6 bases between. Germline V gives CDR1 LGHDT, CDR2 YNNKEL (reference sequence). This chain's CDR3 is CASSQDLGNTEAFF. CDR3 in DNA: TGTGCCAGCAGCCAAGATCTGGGGAACACTGAAGCTTTCTTT.

This clonotype has at least ten counts. The chain employs TRBV5-1 and TRBJ2-1, with 8 nucleotides matching TRBD1. Germline-derived CDR1 and CDR2 are SGHRS and YFSETQ. The V gene end was trimmed by 0 bases and the J gene end by 4 bases; junction bases not matched to a gene: 9. This CDR3 has 17 amino acids. In nucleotides, the CDR3 is TGCGCCAGCAGCTTGGGAAGACAGGGGTTAGGGTACAATGAGCAGTTCTTC. Amino acid sequence: CASSLGRQGLGYNEQFF.

This clonotype was seen only once. Germline is not matched at one junction end, which may reflect a read error. The chain links TRBV4-2 to TRBJ2-7, with D possibly being TRBD2 (5 bases). CDR3 length equals 14 residues. Germline CDR1 and CDR2: LGHNA and YNFKEQ. The CDR3 bases are TGTGCCATCAGCCCCGGGATCGTCTCCTACGAGCAGTACTTC. Amino acids: CAISPGIVSYEQYF.

In its sample, this clonotype was seen a few times. V is TRBV28 and J is TRBJ1-5, with TRBD1 matching 7 bases. V gave up 3 bases and J gave up 3 bases; unmatched junction bases: 2. The CDR3 contains 14 residues. CDR1 MDHEN and CDR2 SYDVKM come from the germline V gene. DNA of the CDR3: TGTGCCAGCAGTTTCGACAGGGACAATCAGCCCCAGCATTTT. It codes for CASSFDRDNQPQHF.

V and J are TRBV7-8 and TRBJ2-7, with 8 bases fitting TRBD1. The germline CDR1 and CDR2 sequences are SGHVS and FQNEAQ. The V segment lost 0 bases and the J segment 1 base; nucleotides outside the gene matches: 14. The length of the CDR3 is 19 residues. CDR3 protein: CASSLAVGRTGNVSYEQYF. The CDR3 DNA reads TGTGCCAGCAGCTTAGCTGTTGGGCGGACAGGGAATGTTTCCTACGAGCAGTACTTC.

The sample holds many counts of this clonotype. The chain couples TRBV7-9 to TRBJ1-1, with TRBD1 identical over 11 bases. V shed 4 bases, J shed 6 bases, and the junction held 7 bases outside the gene matches. The V gene's germline CDR1 is SEHNR and CDR2 FQNEAQ (reference sequence). This CDR3 contains 15 residues. CDR3 DNA: TGTGCCAGCAGCTCGGACAGGGGGCGGGGGCCTGAAGCTTTCTTT. Translating gives CASSSDRGRGPEAFF.

The sample holds many counts of this clonotype. This chain links TRBV5-5 with TRBJ2-3; 8 bases agree with TRBD2. V shed 2 bases and J 4 bases; nucleotides not matched to a gene: 9. The CDR3 spans 16 residues. Germline CDR1 reads SGHKS; CDR2 reads YYEKEE (reference sequence). The CDR3 is CASSFWREVGPDTQYF. The CDR3 DNA is TGTGCCAGCAGCTTCTGGCGGGAGGTGGGTCCAGATACGCAGTATTTT.